The T cell receptor beta chain under discussion was sequenced for a study of blood T cell repertoires in COVID-19. Study-wide background: Sources were T cells, B-cell-depleted T cells, or PBMCs; the material itself was cDNA or gDNA.

Per the authors' pipeline: Amplification of reference gene primers was used by the study to estimate nucleated cell counts. Method: immunoSEQ multiplex PCR; TCRdb's copy keeps in-frame clones and lacks some. Clonal size and the V and J genes are those of that table, whereas D and trimming came from the DNA. The sample lists some 400,000 clones, more than 65% occurring once. This CDR3 has 15 residues. V was pared by 5 bases and J by 7 bases, with 8 bases of the junction left unmatched. CDR1 is SGHVS, CDR2 FQNEAQ, per germline. This clone was recorded a few times. The chain employs TRBV7-8 and TRBJ2-1, with 10 bases lining up with TRBD2. Sequences were obtained from peripheral blood. This clonotype was obtained from a human donor with acute or convalescent COVID-19. The donor label of this sample is uncertain. In nucleotides, the CDR3 is TGTGCCAGCAGCATCCCGACTAGCGGGTCTAATGAGCAGTTCTTC. This encodes CASSIPTSGSNEQFF.